This TCR beta chain was found in a study of spatial heterogeneity in lung cancer (dated by TCRdb to about 2019). Context from the whole study: More beta-chain than alpha-chain transcripts were consistently detected, likely reflecting higher beta-chain transcript abundance. In tumor regions, TCR transcript counts showed a strong correlation with a T cell transcriptional module score from matched bulk RNA-seq. Nonsynonymous mutation counts, determined by whole-exome sequencing of tumor tissue, were related to features of the TCR repertoire. TCR alpha and beta repertoires were quantitatively compared across multiple tumor regions, matched nontumor lung and blood in non-small cell lung cancer. In the raw uncorrected reads, each unique combination of TCR and UMI appeared on average more than ten times. At surgery, 200 or so tumor regions, fewer than 85 matched nontumor lung samples and 45 to 60 PBMC samples were TCR-sequenced for both alpha and beta chains. The research as a whole found: Counts of ubiquitous and regional expanded TCRs were found to correlate with counts of ubiquitous and regional nonsynonymous mutations, respectively. TCR-seq coverage of tumor T cells was estimated to be only roughly 7% for alpha chains and about 12% for beta chains. The number of expanded intratumoral alpha and beta TCRs correlated with the tumor nonsynonymous mutation count. Confirming at a functional level the hypothesis that regional TCRs recognize regional mutations was considered to require additional single-cell paired TCR alpha and beta sequencing.

The sample's time point label is to be understood as: sample taken at primary tumor resection. Donors were approximately 72 patients with early-stage, untreated non-small cell lung cancer from the lung TRACERx cohort. Without any cell sorting, TCR sequencing was performed on whole RNA extracted either from tumor and nontumor lung tissue or from cryopreserved PBMC samples. Only patients with enough RNA available from two or more tumor regions were chosen for TCR sequencing. A lung pathologist reviewed the tumor and adjacent nontumor lung specimens before the specimens were selected. Only a few counts were recorded for this clonotype. The antigen it recognizes is unknown. It has no much larger one-base neighbor in the sample; base qualities were not kept. Taken from cysteine to valine, the CDR3 has 13 residues. Of the read, only the CDR3 DNA is kept; its 39 bases are in frame from base 1. Via the germline V gene (reference sequence), CDR1 is LNHNV and CDR2 YYDKDF. Relative to germline, V is 5 bases shorter and J is 3 bases shorter, with 11 bases between their ends.

Library generation was performed with 5' RACE. The data were produced on a NextSeq 500. The TCR library protocol attached a unique molecular identifier to each TCR cDNA molecule to allow correction of PCR and sequencing errors. As for the authors' bioinformatics: TCR identification, UMI-based error correction and CDR3 extraction were all carried out with Decombinator tools. Expanded TCRs were defined as those above a frequency of 2 per 1,000, corresponding to the top 1% of the tumor frequency distribution. Expanded tumor TCRs were classed as regional if statistically deemed absent (corrected P<0.05) from at least one tumor region, otherwise ubiquitous. Renyi diversity was computed with the R vegan package after each repertoire had been subsampled 100 times to 5,000 TCRs. CDR3 similarity networks were constructed using string-kernel similarity of amino acid triplets, with links drawn between CDR3s whose pairwise similarity was above 0.82. Clones were called with MiXCR by TCRdb after fastp trimmed the public reads at Q25, and only in-frame beta chains were retained. Entries are consolidated by CDR3 protein sequence, retaining the most common genes and DNA. V and J calls and clone size were set by TCRdb, not the authors. The sample data list over a thousand distinct CDR3 sequences, and about 17% of these were observed just once. The top ten constitute 20% to 25% of the sample.

The rearrangement joined TRBV15 to TRBJ2-7; the D gene is possibly TRBD2, with 6 bases matching. The TCR comes from a male donor with early-stage non-small cell lung cancer. Material: lung tumor tissue, obtained at surgery. Read as DNA, the sequence is TGTGCCACCAGCCGGGGGACGCTCTACGAGCAGTACGTC. The encoded protein is CATSRGTLYEQYV.